This is a list of T cell receptor beta chains from one sample in a study of blood T cell repertoires in COVID-19. Clones were sequenced by immunoSEQ multiplex PCR, and TCRdb holds only the in-frame ones, with some missing. The repertoire holds about 230,000 clones, with around 84% as singletons. The source material was peripheral blood. All receptors derive from a man between 50 and 59 years old with COVID-19, enrolled during active disease. Both conserved end residues are part of each CDR3. A D gene is named only where the DNA matches it firmly. Part of the rows lack a size; the others show once, few, many or a class for expanded clones.

J: TRBJ2-6
D: -
V: TRBV7-9
size: -
DNA: TGTGCCAGCAGCCGTCGGGGGATCTCTGGGGCCAACGTCCTGACTTTC
CDR3: CASSRRGISGANVLTF

J: TRBJ2-1
D: -
V: TRBV7-3
size: -
DNA: TGTGCCAGCAGCGTCAGCGTGGCAGAACGTTCCAATGAGCAGTTCTTC
CDR3: CASSVSVAERSNEQFF

J: TRBJ1-3
D: TRBD1
V: TRBV5-8
size: once
DNA: TGTGCCAGCAACCGACCCGACAGGGGGCGATCTGGAAACACCATATATTTT
CDR3: CASNRPDRGRSGNTIYF

J: TRBJ2-1
D: TRBD2
V: TRBV11-2
size: few
DNA: TGTGCCAGCAGCCCGTCCTCGGGGGGCTACAATGAGCAGTTCTTC
CDR3: CASSPSSGGYNEQFF

J: TRBJ2-1
D: TRBD1
V: TRBV18
size: -
DNA: TGTGCCAGCTCACTCAGGGCAGGGGGCAACAATGAGCAGTTCTTC
CDR3: CASSLRAGGNNEQFF

J: TRBJ1-4
D: -
V: TRBV5-1
size: -
DNA: TGCGCCAGCAGCCGTAACACCGATAATGAAAAACTGTTTTTT
CDR3: CASSRNTDNEKLFF

J: TRBJ2-3
D: TRBD2
V: TRBV15
size: -
DNA: TGTGCCACCAGCAGAGATATCGGGCTAGCGGGAGGAGATACGCAGTATTTT
CDR3: CATSRDIGLAGGDTQYF

J: TRBJ1-5
D: -
V: TRBV15
size: -
DNA: TGTGCCACCAGCAGAGAACAGGGTAGCAATCAGCCCCAGCATTTT
CDR3: CATSREQGSNQPQHF

J: TRBJ2-3
D: TRBD2
V: TRBV6-5
size: few
DNA: TGTGCCAGCATCAGACTAGCGGGGAGCACAGATACGCAGTATTTT
CDR3: CASIRLAGSTDTQYF

J: TRBJ2-7
D: -
V: TRBV12-3/TRBV12-4
size: -
DNA: TGTGCCAGCAGTTTAGGTTCGTGGAGGGAGCAGTACTTC
CDR3: CASSLGSWREQYF

J: TRBJ2-2
D: TRBD1
V: TRBV7-2
size: -
DNA: TGTGCCAGCAGCTGGGGGACAGGGCGAGGCACCGGGGAGCTGTTTTTT
CDR3: CASSWGTGRGTGELFF

J: TRBJ2-3
D: TRBD1
V: TRBV2
size: -
DNA: TGTGCCAGCAAAGAACAGGGGGCCTCAGATACGCAGTATTTT
CDR3: CASKEQGASDTQYF

J: TRBJ2-7
D: -
V: TRBV19
size: -
DNA: TGTGCCAGTAGTATAAGGGCAGGGTACGAGCAGTACTTC
CDR3: CASSIRAGYEQYF

J: TRBJ1-4
D: -
V: TRBV19
size: -
DNA: TGTGCCAGCCGTGGACAACAAAGGCCCTATTTT
CDR3: CASRGQQRPYF

J: TRBJ1-4
D: -
V: TRBV5-1
size: -
DNA: TGCGCCAGCAGCTCGGGGACAACTGGGCCAGAAAAACTGTTTTTT
CDR3: CASSSGTTGPEKLFF

J: TRBJ2-7
D: TRBD1
V: TRBV6-5
size: few
DNA: TGTGCCAGCAGGCAACTGGGACAGGAAGCCTACGAGCAGTACTTC
CDR3: CASRQLGQEAYEQYF

J: TRBJ1-6
D: TRBD1
V: TRBV25-1
size: -
DNA: TGTGCCAGCAGTGATGGACAGGGATTTTCACCCCTCCACTTT
CDR3: CASSDGQGFSPLHF

J: TRBJ2-3
D: TRBD2
V: TRBV5-4
size: -
DNA: TGTGCCAGCAGCTTGGACGGGGGGTTCACAGATACGCAGTATTTT
CDR3: CASSLDGGFTDTQYF

J: TRBJ2-6
D: -
V: TRBV7-2
size: once
DNA: TGTGCCAGCAGCCTACAGCTCTCTGGGGCCAACGTCCTGACTTTC
CDR3: CASSLQLSGANVLTF

J: TRBJ2-4
D: TRBD1
V: TRBV6-6
size: -
DNA: TGTGCCAGCAGCCATAGACAGGGGTTGGCCAAAAACATTCAGTACTTC
CDR3: CASSHRQGLAKNIQYF

J: TRBJ1-4
D: -
V: TRBV5-1
size: -
DNA: TGCGCCAGCAGCTTGCAAGGGGAGGATGAAAAACTGTTTTTT
CDR3: CASSLQGEDEKLFF

J: TRBJ2-2
D: -
V: TRBV6-6
size: few
DNA: TGTGCCGCTCAGGATTTGAACACCGGGGAGCTGTTTTTT
CDR3: CAAQDLNTGELFF

J: TRBJ2-2
D: -
V: TRBV2
size: few
DNA: TGTGCCAGCAGTGAAGTAAATCCAGGCTTCGCCGGGGAGCTGTTTTTT
CDR3: CASSEVNPGFAGELFF

J: TRBJ1-1
D: TRBD1
V: TRBV18
size: -
DNA: TGTGCCAGCTCACCACCGCAGGGGGCGCCTACTGAAGCTTTCTTT
CDR3: CASSPPQGAPTEAFF

J: TRBJ2-3
D: TRBD2
V: TRBV5-1
size: -
DNA: TGCGCCAGCAAGGAGACTAGCGGGACGGCAGATACGCAGTATTTT
CDR3: CASKETSGTADTQYF

J: TRBJ2-2
D: TRBD2
V: TRBV6-5
size: many
DNA: TGTGCCAGCAGTCCGACTAGCGTGAACACCGGGGAGCTGTTTTTT
CDR3: CASSPTSVNTGELFF

J: TRBJ1-5
D: -
V: TRBV27
size: -
DNA: TGTGCCAGCAGTACATCAGGTCAGCCCCAGCATTTT
CDR3: CASSTSGQPQHF

J: TRBJ2-1
D: -
V: TRBV24-1
size: -
DNA: TGTGCCACCAGTGATTTGCGCAGGGGGGATTACAATGAGCAGTTCTTC
CDR3: CATSDLRRGDYNEQFF

J: TRBJ2-7
D: -
V: TRBV12-3/TRBV12-4
size: -
DNA: TGTGCCAGCAGTTTAGGACTTAGCTACGAGCAGTACTTC
CDR3: CASSLGLSYEQYF

J: TRBJ1-4
D: TRBD1
V: TRBV15
size: -
DNA: TGTGCCACCAGCCGGCAAGCAGGGGGGAGTGGTGAAAAACTGTTTTTT
CDR3: CATSRQAGGSGEKLFF

J: TRBJ2-3
D: TRBD2
V: TRBV4-2
size: -
DNA: TGTGCCAGCAGCCAAGAAAGGAGGCCTAGCGGAACAGATACGCAGTATTTT
CDR3: CASSQERRPSGTDTQYF

J: TRBJ2-7
D: TRBD1
V: TRBV11-1
size: -
DNA: TGTGCCAGCAGCATAAACCGGGACAGGGAGTCGGTTGAGCAGTACTTC
CDR3: CASSINRDRESVEQYF

J: TRBJ2-3
D: TRBD2
V: TRBV5-1
size: -
DNA: TGCGCCAGCAGCTTGCAAGGAGTAGCGGGGAGAGATACGCAGTATTTT
CDR3: CASSLQGVAGRDTQYF

J: TRBJ2-1
D: -
V: TRBV12-3/TRBV12-4
size: -
DNA: TGTGCCAGCAGTTTAAGGGGTGGCAATGAGCAGTTCTTC
CDR3: CASSLRGGNEQFF

J: TRBJ1-2
D: TRBD1
V: TRBV19
size: -
DNA: TGTGCCAGTAGTATAGGAACAATAGGACAGGGGAAGTATGGCTACACCTTC
CDR3: CASSIGTIGQGKYGYTF

J: TRBJ1-2
D: -
V: TRBV19
size: -
DNA: TGTGCCAGTGCTGTGGCGGCACCCTATGGCTACACCTTC
CDR3: CASAVAAPYGYTF

J: TRBJ2-2
D: TRBD1
V: TRBV5-1
size: -
DNA: TGCGCCAGCAGCTTGAACTCGGGACAGGGAAACACCGGGGAGCTGTTTTTT
CDR3: CASSLNSGQGNTGELFF